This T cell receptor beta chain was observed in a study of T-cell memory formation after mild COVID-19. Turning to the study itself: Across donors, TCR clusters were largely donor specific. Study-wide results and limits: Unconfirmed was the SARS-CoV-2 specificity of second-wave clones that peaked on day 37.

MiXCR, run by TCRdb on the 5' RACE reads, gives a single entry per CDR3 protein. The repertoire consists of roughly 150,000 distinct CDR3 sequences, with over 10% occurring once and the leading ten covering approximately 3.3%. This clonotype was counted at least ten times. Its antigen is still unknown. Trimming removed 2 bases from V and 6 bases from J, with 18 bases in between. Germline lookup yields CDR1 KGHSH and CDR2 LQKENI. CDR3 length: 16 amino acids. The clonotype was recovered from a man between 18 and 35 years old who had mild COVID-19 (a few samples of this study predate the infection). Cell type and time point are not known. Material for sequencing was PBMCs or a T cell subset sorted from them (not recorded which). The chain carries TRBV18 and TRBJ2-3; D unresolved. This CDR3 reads CASSPIGDGPRDTQYF. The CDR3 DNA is TGTGCCAGCTCACCAATCGGAGACGGCCCCAGGGATACGCAGTATTTT.